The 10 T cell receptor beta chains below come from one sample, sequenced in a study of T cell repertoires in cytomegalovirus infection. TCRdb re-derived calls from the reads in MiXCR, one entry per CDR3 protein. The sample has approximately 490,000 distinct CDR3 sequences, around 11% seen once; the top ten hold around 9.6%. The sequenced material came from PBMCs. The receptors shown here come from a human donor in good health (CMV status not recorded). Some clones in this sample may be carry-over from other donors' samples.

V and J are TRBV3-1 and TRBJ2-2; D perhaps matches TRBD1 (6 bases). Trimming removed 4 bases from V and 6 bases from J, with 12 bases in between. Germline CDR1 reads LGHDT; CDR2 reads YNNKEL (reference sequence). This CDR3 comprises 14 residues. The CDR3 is CASSPTGMAGELFF. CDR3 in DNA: TGTGCCAGCAGCCCGACAGGAATGGCCGGGGAGCTGTTTTTT.

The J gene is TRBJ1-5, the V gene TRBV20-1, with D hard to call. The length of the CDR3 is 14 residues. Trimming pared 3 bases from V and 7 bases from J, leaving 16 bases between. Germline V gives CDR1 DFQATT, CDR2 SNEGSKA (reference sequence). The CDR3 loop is CSASTGKMEQPQHF. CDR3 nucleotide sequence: TGCAGTGCTAGTACGGGAAAAATGGAACAGCCCCAGCATTTT.

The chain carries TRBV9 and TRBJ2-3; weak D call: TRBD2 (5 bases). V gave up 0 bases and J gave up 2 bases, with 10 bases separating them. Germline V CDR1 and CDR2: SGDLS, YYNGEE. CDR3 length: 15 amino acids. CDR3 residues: CASSVEAALTDTQYF. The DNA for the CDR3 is TGTGCCAGCAGCGTAGAAGCGGCCCTCACAGATACGCAGTATTTT.

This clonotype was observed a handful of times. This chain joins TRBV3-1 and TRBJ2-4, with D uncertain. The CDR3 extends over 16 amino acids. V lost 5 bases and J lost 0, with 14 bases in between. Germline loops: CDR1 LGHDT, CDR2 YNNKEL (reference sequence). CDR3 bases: TGTGCCAGCAGCTCGTCCTATTCATTAGCCAAAAACATTCAGTACTTC. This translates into CASSSSYSLAKNIQYF.

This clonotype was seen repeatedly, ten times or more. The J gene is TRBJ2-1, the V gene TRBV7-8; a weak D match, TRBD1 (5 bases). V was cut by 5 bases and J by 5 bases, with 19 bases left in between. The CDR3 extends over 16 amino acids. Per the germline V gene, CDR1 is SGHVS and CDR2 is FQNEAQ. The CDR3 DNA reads TGTGCCAGCAGCCAAAACAGGATATATCGTGACAATGAGCAGTTCTTC. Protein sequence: CASSQNRIYRDNEQFF.

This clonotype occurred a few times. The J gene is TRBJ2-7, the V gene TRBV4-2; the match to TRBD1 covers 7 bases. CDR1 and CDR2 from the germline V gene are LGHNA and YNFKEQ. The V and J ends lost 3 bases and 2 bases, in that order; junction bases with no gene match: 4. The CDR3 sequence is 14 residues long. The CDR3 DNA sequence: TGTGCCAGCAGCCATACCGGGACAGCCTACGAGCAGTACTTC. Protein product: CASSHTGTAYEQYF.

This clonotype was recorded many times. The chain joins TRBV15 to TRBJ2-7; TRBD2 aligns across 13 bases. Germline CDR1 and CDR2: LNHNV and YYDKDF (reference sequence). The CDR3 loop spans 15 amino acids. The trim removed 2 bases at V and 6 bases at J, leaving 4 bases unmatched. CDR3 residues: CATSRFGLAGVEQYF. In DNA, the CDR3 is TGTGCCACCAGCAGATTCGGACTAGCGGGAGTCGAGCAGTACTTC.

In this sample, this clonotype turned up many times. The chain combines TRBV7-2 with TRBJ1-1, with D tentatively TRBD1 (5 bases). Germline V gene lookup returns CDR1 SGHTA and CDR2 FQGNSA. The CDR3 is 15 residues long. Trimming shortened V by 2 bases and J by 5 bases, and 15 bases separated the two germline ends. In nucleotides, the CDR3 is TGTGCCAGCAGCTTATCGGCGGGGCTAGGGACTGAAGCTTTCTTT. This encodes CASSLSAGLGTEAFF.

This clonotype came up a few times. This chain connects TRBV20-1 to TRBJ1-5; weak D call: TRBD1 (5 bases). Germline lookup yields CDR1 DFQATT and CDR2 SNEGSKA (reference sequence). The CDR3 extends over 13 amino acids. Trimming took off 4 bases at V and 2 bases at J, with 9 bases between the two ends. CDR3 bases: TGCAGTGCTATCAGGGCCGGCAATCAGCCCCAGCATTTT. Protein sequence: CSAIRAGNQPQHF.

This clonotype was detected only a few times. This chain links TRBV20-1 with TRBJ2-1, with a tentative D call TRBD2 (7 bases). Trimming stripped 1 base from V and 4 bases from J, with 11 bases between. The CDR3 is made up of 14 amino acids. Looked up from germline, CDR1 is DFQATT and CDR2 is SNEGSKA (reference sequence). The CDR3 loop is CSARAAGAYNEQFF. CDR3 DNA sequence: TGCAGTGCTAGAGCTGCGGGGGCATACAATGAGCAGTTCTTC.